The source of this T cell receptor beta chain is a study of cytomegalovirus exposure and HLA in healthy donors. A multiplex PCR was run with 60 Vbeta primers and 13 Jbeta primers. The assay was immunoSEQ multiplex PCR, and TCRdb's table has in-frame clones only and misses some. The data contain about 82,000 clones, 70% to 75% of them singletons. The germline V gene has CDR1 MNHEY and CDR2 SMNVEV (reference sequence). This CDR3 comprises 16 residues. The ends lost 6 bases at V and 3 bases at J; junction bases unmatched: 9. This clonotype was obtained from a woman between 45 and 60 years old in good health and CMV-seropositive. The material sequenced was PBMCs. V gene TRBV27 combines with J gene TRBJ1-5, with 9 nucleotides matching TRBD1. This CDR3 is CASSDLQGANNQPQHF. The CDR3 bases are TGTGCCAGCAGCGACCTACAGGGGGCCAACAATCAGCCCCAGCATTTT.